Listed below are T cell receptor beta chains from one sample, sequenced in a study of blood T cell repertoires in COVID-19. Assay: immunoSEQ multiplex PCR; the TCRdb copy retains only in-frame clones and omits some. The profile shows fewer than 250,000 clones, roughly 81% of them singletons. The sequencing sample was made of peripheral blood. These receptors were collected from a man aged 45 to 65 with acute or convalescent COVID-19. CDR3s include the opening cysteine and the closing phenylalanine or tryptophan. The D gene is left open where the match is weak. Clone size is given for some rows only: seen once, a few or many times, or a class if the clone is expanded.

j_gene	abundance	d_gene	v_gene	CDR3nt	CDR3aa
TRBJ2-7	-	TRBD1	TRBV15	TGTGCCACCAGCAGAGACTTTACAGGGGAACCCTACGAGCAGTACTTC	CATSRDFTGEPYEQYF
TRBJ2-3	-	TRBD2	TRBV19	TGTGCCAGTAGCCACCCGACAGCACTAGCGGGATATACAGATACGCAGTATTTT	CASSHPTALAGYTDTQYF
TRBJ1-2	-	-	TRBV28	TGTGCCAGCAGTTTATTTACCGGGGGCTACACCTTC	CASSLFTGGYTF
TRBJ1-5	-	-	TRBV28	TGTGCCAGCGAGGGAGGGAGCAATCAGCCCCAGCATTTT	CASEGGSNQPQHF
TRBJ1-1	-	-	TRBV10-3	TGTGCCATCACCGTTAGTATAGGGGGTGGGAACACTGAAGCTTTCTTT	CAITVSIGGGNTEAFF
TRBJ2-5	-	-	TRBV5-5	TGTGCCACCTCGGACAGAGGCCAAGAGACCCAGTACTTC	CATSDRGQETQYF
TRBJ1-6	once	-	TRBV9	TGTGCCAGCAGCGTAGCGGAGGATTATTCACCCCTCCACTTT	CASSVAEDYSPLHF
TRBJ1-4	many	-	TRBV3-1/TRBV3-2	TGTGCCAGCAGCCAGCCCGAGACAGATGCAACTAATGAAAAACTGTTTTTT	CASSQPETDATNEKLFF
TRBJ2-5	-	-	TRBV7-2	TGTGCCAGCAGCTTAGTACAGGGAGAGACCCAGTACTTC	CASSLVQGETQYF
TRBJ1-5	-	TRBD1	TRBV5-1	TGCGCCAGCAGCTTGACAGGGGACAATCAGCCCCAGCATTTT	CASSLTGDNQPQHF
TRBJ1-6	-	-	TRBV27	TGTGCCAGCAGTTTTGGGAGCTCCTATAATTCACCCCTCCACTTT	CASSFGSSYNSPLHF
TRBJ1-3	-	-	TRBV7-9	TGTGCCAGCAGCGAAATACAGGGCACTGGAAACACCATATATTTT	CASSEIQGTGNTIYF
TRBJ2-5	-	-	TRBV9	TGTGCCAGCAGCCCAGCCCAAGGGGCCCAAGAGACCCAGTACTTC	CASSPAQGAQETQYF